The clone carrying this T cell receptor beta chain was seen more than once but under ten times. Its antigen is not identified. The study, taken as a whole, reports: Tumor Treg TCRs overlapped most with tumor naive CD4+ cells.

Naive CD4+ T cells were purified with Tregs depleted by CD25. Semi-nested PCR with Nested Universal Primer A followed constant-region reverse priming of full-length variable regions. TCRdb ran MiXCR on the 5' RACE reads and lists one entry per CDR3 protein. Here the sample spans about 50,000 distinct CDR3 sequences, about 28% being singletons. CDR1 and CDR2 from the germline V gene are LGHNA and YNFKEQ. V lost 3 bases and J lost 3; bases outside the gene matches: 8. The CDR3 runs to 16 residues. This chain connects TRBV4-2 to TRBJ1-1; 9 bases are a match to TRBD1. Sequences were obtained from naive CD4+ T cells sorted from blood. Subset given: naive CD4+ T cells, CD4+CD45RA+CD25-. The clonotype originates from a female donor with breast cancer. CDR3 nucleotides: TGTGCCAGCAGCCAGGCCCGACAGGGGGGGGACACTGAAGCTTTCTTT. Its protein product is CASSQARQGGDTEAFF.